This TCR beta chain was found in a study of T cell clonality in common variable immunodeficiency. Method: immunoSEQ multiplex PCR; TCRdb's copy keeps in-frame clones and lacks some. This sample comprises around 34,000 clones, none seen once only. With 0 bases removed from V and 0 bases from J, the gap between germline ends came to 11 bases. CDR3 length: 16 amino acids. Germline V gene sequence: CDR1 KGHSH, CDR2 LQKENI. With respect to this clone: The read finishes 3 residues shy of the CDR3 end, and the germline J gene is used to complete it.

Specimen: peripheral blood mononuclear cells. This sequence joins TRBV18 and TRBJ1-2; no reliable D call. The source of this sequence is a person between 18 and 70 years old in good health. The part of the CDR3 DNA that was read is TGTGCCAGCTCACCACCGGCTGCAGGAGCTAACTATGGC. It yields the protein CASSPPAAGANYG. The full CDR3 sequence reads CASSPPAAGANYGYTF. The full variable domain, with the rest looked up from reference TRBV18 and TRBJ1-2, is NAGVMQNPRHLVRRRGQEARLRCSPMKGHSHVYWYRQLPEEGLKFMVYLQKENIIDESGMPKERFSAEFPKEGPSILRIQQVVRGDSAAYFCASSPPAAGANYGYTFGSGTRLTVV.